Listed below are T cell receptor beta chains from one sample, sequenced in a study of beta chain features in type 1 diabetes. The method was immunoSEQ multiplex PCR; TCRdb's version includes in-frame clones alone and lacks a portion of them. The sample lists some 150,000 clones, approximately 12% seen once, with 2% to 2.5% in the top ten. Material for sequencing was central memory CD4+ T cells from blood. Every receptor here comes from a man aged 18 to 30 in good health. Both conserved end residues are part of each CDR3. The D gene is left open where the match is weak. Clone size appears in some rows only: once, few, many, or a class for an expanded clone.

CDR3 protein	D gene	clone size	V gene	J gene
CASSLSRDTLSLGTF	NA	few	TRBV7-2	TRBJ2-7
CASSLRPGEPDTQYF	NA	NA	TRBV13	TRBJ2-3
CASTQTGNTGELFF	NA	NA	TRBV9	TRBJ2-2
CASSFLSYADGNQPQHF	NA	NA	TRBV7-8	TRBJ1-5
CASSLIGRITDTQYF	NA	few	TRBV5-1	TRBJ2-3
CASSPRGGYYNEQFF	TRBD2	NA	TRBV11-1	TRBJ2-1
CASSQGSSGGADTQYF	TRBD2	NA	TRBV4-3	TRBJ2-3
CASSKGQISGANVLTF	NA	many	TRBV7-3	TRBJ2-6
CASSPVGPGGSTDTQYF	NA	NA	TRBV18	TRBJ2-3
CASSAGTNTDTQYF	NA	NA	TRBV2	TRBJ2-3
CASSKGARVNTEAFF	NA	NA	TRBV21-1	TRBJ1-1
CATSRVQGVDGELFF	NA	NA	TRBV15	TRBJ2-2
CASSLGQGNNQPQHF	TRBD1	few	TRBV4-2	TRBJ1-5
CASSLRAVTDTQYF	NA	few	TRBV5-1	TRBJ2-3
CAWSIAGGRDTQYF	TRBD2	few	TRBV30	TRBJ2-3
CASSLAVLARSKIETQYF	TRBD2	few	TRBV7-2	TRBJ2-5
CAISERVFDTDTQYF	NA	few	TRBV10-3	TRBJ2-3
CASSFPNQPQHF	NA	NA	TRBV7-6	TRBJ1-5
CQTGQGYEQYF	TRBD1	few	TRBV20-1	TRBJ2-7
CASTLTGETQYF	NA	NA	TRBV7-8	TRBJ2-5
CASSWAQLTDTQYF	NA	NA	TRBV28	TRBJ2-3
CASSTGTRGQDTQYF	NA	few	TRBV28	TRBJ2-3
CSVEELLSSYNEQFF	NA	NA	TRBV29-1	TRBJ2-1
CASTFVGQGAGAGTQYF	TRBD1	NA	TRBV27	TRBJ2-3
CASSQDRGTQSYNEQFF	NA	NA	TRBV4-3	TRBJ2-1
CASSPSGTGNEQFF	NA	few	TRBV9	TRBJ2-1
CASRLDGTGVGEQYF	TRBD1	few	TRBV4-1	NA
CASSSMTSGVVTGELFF	TRBD2	NA	TRBV5-1	TRBJ2-2
CAWSVSHEQYF	NA	NA	TRBV30	TRBJ2-7
CSASGHQGTEAFF	NA	NA	TRBV29-1	TRBJ1-1
CSAGGDGLFF	NA	few	TRBV29-1	TRBJ1-4
CASSVLGGSETQYF	NA	NA	TRBV9	TRBJ2-5
CASSSGPGHSNQPQHF	NA	few	TRBV9	TRBJ1-5
CASSRPEAGNTIYF	NA	few	TRBV5-1	TRBJ1-3
CASSLPGRDTQYF	NA	few	TRBV7-9	TRBJ2-3
CARKGFSEKLFF	NA	few	TRBV30	TRBJ1-4
CASSVEAHSPEAFF	NA	NA	TRBV9	TRBJ1-1
CASSEAGTQYF	NA	few	TRBV25-1	TRBJ2-5
CASSQDGMGIAYNEQFF	NA	few	TRBV4-3	TRBJ2-1
CASSVVARKGPTDTQYF	NA	NA	TRBV9	TRBJ2-3
CASSPRTSGRTDTQYF	TRBD2	many	TRBV5-1	TRBJ2-3
CASSVGRGTDTQYF	TRBD1	NA	TRBV2	TRBJ2-3